A single sample gave rise to the 10 T cell receptor beta chains below, sequenced in a study of blood T cell repertoires in COVID-19. The repertoire was sequenced with immunoSEQ multiplex PCR; TCRdb's copy has only in-frame clones and lacks some. This table holds 250,000 to 300,000 clones, over 70% found once. The sample consisted of peripheral blood. The receptor source for this set is a man at least 80 years old with acute or convalescent COVID-19.

This rearrangement joins TRBV3-1 (or the pseudogene TRBV3-2) to TRBJ1-4, with 8 nucleotides matching TRBD1. J was trimmed by 3 bases and V by 4 bases; bases with no gene match: 7. The germline V gene has CDR1 LGHDT and CDR2 YNNKEL (reference sequence). The CDR3 loop spans 16 amino acids. CDR3 protein: CASSPFRTGSNEKLFF. CDR3 DNA sequence: TGTGCCAGCAGCCCTTTCCGGACAGGGTCTAATGAAAAACTGTTTTTT.

The CDR3 here is CASSSPDRGRVEYF. The CDR3 DNA sequence: TGTGCCAGCAGCTCACCGGACAGGGGGCGAGTGGAGTACTTC. The chain joins TRBV7-8 to TRBJ2-7, with 11 bases lining up with TRBD1. Germline V gives CDR1 SGHVS, CDR2 FQNEAQ. V was pared by 4 bases and J by 11 bases, with 10 bases of the junction left unmatched. The CDR3 is made up of 14 amino acids.

V gene TRBV5-1 combines with J gene TRBJ2-7, with 7 bases identical to TRBD1. The CDR3 is made up of 15 amino acids. Germline CDR1 reads SGHRS; CDR2 reads YFSETQ. Unmatched junction bases numbered 4, after V lost 0 bases and J lost 1 base. The CDR3 reads CASSLGGQRSYEQYF. DNA of the CDR3: TGCGCCAGCAGCTTGGGGGGACAGAGATCCTACGAGCAGTACTTC.

The chain carries TRBV7-9 and TRBJ2-7; TRBD1 might be the D (6 bases). This CDR3 has 15 residues. Trimming left V 5 bases short and J 2 bases short, with 16 bases between. Germline V gene sequence: CDR1 SEHNR, CDR2 FQNEAQ (reference sequence). CDR3 protein: CASSAGTLDPYEQYF. DNA for the CDR3: TGTGCCAGCAGCGCCGGGACACTTGATCCCTACGAGCAGTACTTC.

V gene TRBV19 combines with J gene TRBJ1-2, with TRBD1 as a possible D gene (5 bases). CDR1 and CDR2 from the germline V gene are LNHDA and SQIVND (reference sequence). Trimming removed 5 bases at V and 0 bases at J, with 16 bases between. The CDR3 sequence is 16 residues long. The CDR3 DNA is TGTGCCAGTAGTCTAAGTTGGCAGGGTGCTAACTATGGCTACACCTTC. Translated: CASSLSWQGANYGYTF.

CDR3 loop: CASSMKQGSVDTEAFF. In DNA form, the CDR3 reads TGTGCCAGTAGTATGAAACAGGGGTCTGTCGACACTGAAGCTTTCTTT. The rearrangement uses TRBV19 and TRBJ1-1, with 7 nucleotides matching TRBD1. With V trimmed by 3 bases and J by 3 bases, 10 bases remained unmatched. The CDR3 length is 16 residues. CDR1 and CDR2 (germline): LNHDA, SQIVND (reference sequence).

This sequence joins TRBV19 and TRBJ1-2; no clear D. The CDR3 is made up of 14 amino acids. V lost 5 bases to trimming and J lost 1 base, with 11 bases between them. From germline, CDR1 is LNHDA and CDR2 SQIVND (reference sequence). The DNA of the CDR3 is TGTGCCAGTAGTCCTAATACAGATAACTATGGCTACACCTTC. Protein sequence: CASSPNTDNYGYTF. The variable domain in full, completed from reference TRBV19 and TRBJ1-2, reads DGGITQSPKYLFRKEGQNVTLSCEQNLNHDAMYWYRQDPGQGLRLIYYSQIVNDFQKGDIAEGYSVSREKKESFPLTVTSAQKNPTAFYLCASSPNTDNYGYTFGSGTRLTVV.

This clone occurred a few times. The CDR3 DNA is TGCGCCAGCAGCTCGACAGGGGTGTCCAACACCATATATTTT. Its translation is CASSSTGVSNTIYF. The J gene is TRBJ1-3, the V gene TRBV10-1, with 8 bases matching TRBD1. After removal of 6 bases from V and 7 bases from J, the junction contained 8 bases not matched to a gene. The CDR3 has 14 amino acids. The V gene's germline CDR1 is WNHNN and CDR2 SYGVQD (reference sequence).

In nucleotides, the CDR3 is TGTGCCAGCAGCCGAATTCAAGGGGCAAGGAGACTCCAAGAGACCCAGTACTTC. Residues: CASSRIQGARRLQETQYF. This rearrangement joins TRBV3-1 (or the pseudogene TRBV3-2) to TRBJ2-5, with D possibly being TRBD1 (5 bases). V lost 4 bases and J lost 1, with 22 bases in between. The CDR3 sequence is 18 residues long. CDR1 and CDR2 from the germline V gene are LGHDT and YNNKEL (reference sequence).

The CDR3 spells CASSIQAKRESPLHF. DNA for the CDR3: TGTGCCAGTAGTATACAGGCTAAAAGAGAATCACCCCTCCACTTT. The V call is TRBV19, the J call TRBJ1-6, with D unclear. The germline CDR1 and CDR2 sequences are LNHDA and SQIVND (reference sequence). With 2 bases removed from V and 10 bases from J, the gap between germline ends came to 15 bases. The CDR3 is 15 residues long.